These 26 T cell receptor beta chains share one sample of origin, sequenced in a study of spatial heterogeneity in lung cancer. Time point of the sample: blood at routine non-recurrence follow-up after resection. Whole RNA, isolated from tumor, nontumor lung or frozen PBMC, was sequenced without prior sorting. TCRdb called the 5' RACE reads again in MiXCR, with one record for every CDR3 protein. The table shows about 50,000 distinct CDR3 sequences, with 6% to 8.5% occurring only once. This material consisted of PBMCs, taken at follow-up. The receptors stem from a female donor with early-stage non-small cell lung cancer.

This clonotype has a count of ten or more. The chain is built from TRBV7-2 and TRBJ2-7, with D hard to call. CDR1 SGHTA and CDR2 FQGNSA come from the germline V gene. Trimming left V 1 base short and J 3 bases short, with 7 bases between. CDR3 length: 13 residues. This chain's CDR3 is CASSLGASYEQYF. As DNA, the CDR3 is TGTGCCAGCAGCTTAGGAGCTAGCTACGAGCAGTACTTC.

V gene TRBV18 combines with J gene TRBJ1-2; D may be TRBD1 (5 bases). This CDR3 has 15 amino acids. The germline V and J ends were trimmed by 8 bases and 4 bases, with 20 bases remaining between them. Germline V gene data show CDR1 as KGHSH and CDR2 as LQKENI. CDR3 nucleotides: TGTGCCAGCACGGTGGGGAATCAGGGATCCTATGGCTACACCTTC. Amino acid sequence: CASTVGNQGSYGYTF.

This clonotype was counted a few times. This chain joins TRBV6-5 and TRBJ2-2; D may match TRBD1 or TRBD2 (7 bases each). CDR3 length equals 16 residues. V dropped 0 bases and J dropped 4 bases, with 12 bases sitting between them. Per germline, CDR1 MNHEY and CDR2 SVGAGI. CDR3 nucleotides: TGTGCCAGCAGTTACTCCAGGGGGGGACCCACCGGGGAGCTGTTTTTT. Its protein is CASSYSRGGPTGELFF.

This clonotype came up many times. This sequence joins TRBV27 and TRBJ1-1; D gene uncertain. Germline CDR1 reads MNHEY; CDR2 reads SMNVEV (reference sequence). This CDR3 has 14 residues. V was clipped by 2 bases and J by 1 base, with 8 bases between them. CDR3 in DNA: TGTGCCAGCAGTTTAAGGCCGACGAACACTGAAGCTTTCTTT. This translates into CASSLRPTNTEAFF.

This clonotype was detected ten times or more. The genes are TRBV28 and TRBJ2-7, with D unclear. The CDR3 extends over 14 amino acids. V gave up 6 bases and J gave up 0 bases, with 12 bases separating them. CDR1 and CDR2 from the germline V gene are MDHEN and SYDVKM. Written as DNA, the CDR3 is TGTGCCAGCAGCTCGGCCTGGGGCTCCTACGAGCAGTACTTC. Encoded protein: CASSSAWGSYEQYF.

In its sample, this clonotype was seen many times. The V and J genes are TRBV29-1 and TRBJ1-3, with a possible D match to TRBD1 (6 bases). CDR1 SQVTM and CDR2 ANQGSEA come from the germline V gene. V lost 6 bases and J 2 bases, leaving 11 bases between the germline ends. There are 13 residues in the CDR3. DNA of the CDR3: TGCAGCGTGCGAACAGGGACTGGAAACACCATATATTTT. Its protein product is CSVRTGTGNTIYF. Drawing the rest from reference TRBV29-1 and TRBJ1-3, the complete variable domain is SAVISQKPSRDICQRGTSLTIQCQVDSQVTMMFWYRQQPGQSLTLIATANQGSEATYESGFVIDKFPISRPNLTFSTLTVSNMSPEDSSIYLCSVRTGTGNTIYFGEGSWLTVV.

At least ten counts were recorded for this clonotype. V gene TRBV4-2 combines with J gene TRBJ2-3, with TRBD2 matching over 13 bases. This CDR3 is built from 18 residues. With 0 bases clipped from V and 8 bases from J, the junction kept 11 bases outside the gene matches. Germline lookup yields CDR1 LGHNA and CDR2 YNFKEQ. The CDR3 loop reads CASSQDGTSGERGSTQYF. The CDR3 DNA reads TGTGCCAGCAGCCAAGATGGGACTAGCGGGGAACGGGGGTCTACGCAGTATTTT.

This clonotype was seen only a few times. The chain has TRBV6-1 and TRBJ2-7; TRBD1 is a possible D gene (5 bases). Trimming stripped 3 bases from V and 6 bases from J, with 9 bases between. The CDR3 consists of 12 residues. CDR1 MNHNS and CDR2 SASEGT come from the germline V gene. The CDR3: CASSDSRGEQYF. In DNA form, the CDR3 reads TGTGCCAGCAGTGATTCAAGGGGCGAGCAGTACTTC.

Many counts were recorded for this clonotype. This chain uses TRBV12-3 or TRBV12-4 with TRBJ1-3; D is perhaps TRBD1 (5 bases). Between the trimmed V and J ends, which lost 5 bases and 5 bases, there was a span of 13 bases. The CDR3 sequence is 14 residues long. CDR3 residues: CASSQATVRNTIYF. Written as DNA, the CDR3 is TGTGCCAGCAGTCAAGCGACAGTTCGAAACACCATATATTTT.

Many counts were recorded for this clonotype. This chain connects TRBV7-2 to TRBJ1-4, with a tentative D call TRBD1 (6 bases). V lost 8 bases to trimming and J lost 8 bases, with 18 bases between them. The CDR3 totals 14 residues. Germline V gene data show CDR1 as SGHTA and CDR2 as FQGNSA. In DNA form, the CDR3 reads TGTGCCAGCTCCCTGGCGGGGGCAGGCGAAAAACTGTTTTTT. Its protein product is CASSLAGAGEKLFF.

This clonotype was counted ten times or more. The V call is TRBV6-6, the J call TRBJ2-7, with 7 bases identical to TRBD1. This CDR3 comprises 16 residues. V lost 0 bases to trimming and J lost 6 bases; unmatched junction nucleotides: 11. Looked up from germline, CDR1 is MNHNY and CDR2 is SVGAGI (reference sequence). This CDR3 is CASSYSSGTVSAEQYF. The CDR3 DNA is TGTGCCAGCAGTTACTCGTCCGGGACAGTGAGTGCCGAGCAGTACTTC.

This chain links TRBV6-1 with TRBJ2-5; weak D call: TRBD1 (6 bases). Germline values: CDR1 MNHNS, CDR2 SASEGT. The CDR3 loop spans 13 amino acids. The V end was cut by 7 bases, the J end by 1 base, with 10 bases between. The CDR3, as DNA: TGTGCCAGCATTTCACAGGGCCAAGAGACCCAGTACTTC. This translates into CASISQGQETQYF.

This clonotype was seen a handful of times. V gene TRBV4-1 combines with J gene TRBJ1-1, with unresolved D. V shed 0 bases and J shed 3 bases, with 8 bases lying between them. Per germline, CDR1 MGHRA and CDR2 YSYEKL. This CDR3 contains 14 residues. CDR3 DNA: TGCGCCAGCAGCCAAGAGGGCAGCCACACTGAAGCTTTCTTT. Translated: CASSQEGSHTEAFF.

At least ten counts were recorded for this clonotype. The DNA for the CDR3 is TGCAGCGTTTCCCTGAACACTGAAGCTTTCTTT. Translation: CSVSLNTEAFF. The chain joins TRBV29-1 to TRBJ1-1; no firm D call. CDR1 SQVTM and CDR2 ANQGSEA come from the germline V gene. The CDR3 loop spans 11 amino acids. The germline V and J ends were trimmed by 5 bases and 0 bases, with 4 bases remaining between them.

The V gene is TRBV18, the J gene TRBJ1-2, with D unresolved. Trimming left V 3 bases short and J 4 bases short, with 18 bases between. The CDR3 runs 16 residues. CDR1 and CDR2 (germline): KGHSH, LQKENI. Written as DNA, the CDR3 is TGTGCCAGCTCACCTGGGCAGAACTACCTCGTCTATGGCTACACCTTC. As protein: CASSPGQNYLVYGYTF.

This clonotype was detected many times. The chain is built from TRBV29-1 and TRBJ2-3; the D gene is possibly TRBD1 (5 bases). The germline V gene has CDR1 SQVTM and CDR2 ANQGSEA. With 7 bases removed from V and 6 bases from J, the gap between germline ends came to 14 bases. The CDR3 contains 12 residues. The CDR3 DNA is TGCAGCGGAAAACACAGGTCCGATACGCAGTATTTT. This encodes CSGKHRSDTQYF.

This clonotype has more than one count but fewer than ten. The genes are TRBV3-1 and TRBJ1-2, with 8 bases identical to TRBD1. The V and J ends lost 6 bases and 4 bases, in that order; junction bases with no gene match: 4. This CDR3 is 13 amino acids long. From germline, CDR1 is LGHDT and CDR2 YNNKEL (reference sequence). The CDR3 DNA is TGTGCCAGCAGACAACAGGGGGTCTATGGCTACACCTTC. It translates to CASRQQGVYGYTF.

This clonotype was seen repeatedly, ten times or more. Here the CDR3 reads CASRGDSMDYGYTF. For the CDR3, the DNA is TGTGCCAGCCGCGGCGACAGTATGGACTATGGCTACACCTTC. V gene TRBV2 combines with J gene TRBJ1-2; TRBD1 is a possible D gene (5 bases). CDR1 and CDR2 from the germline V gene are SNHLY and FYNNEI. Between the trimmed V and J ends, which lost 8 bases and 3 bases, there was a span of 16 bases. This CDR3 has 14 amino acids.

The chain couples TRBV4-2 to TRBJ1-6; the D gene is possibly TRBD1 (6 bases). Germline CDR1 LGHNA, CDR2 YNFKEQ. Trimming took off 0 bases at V and 9 bases at J, with 6 bases between the two ends. The CDR3 is 13 amino acids. CDR3 DNA sequence: TGTGCCAGCAGCCAAGACAGGGGTTCACCCCTCCACTTT. Residues: CASSQDRGSPLHF.

This clonotype was seen a few times. The chain uses TRBV18 and TRBJ1-3, with D hard to call. V was clipped by 1 base and J by 0 bases, with 13 bases between them. CDR3 length: 17 residues. Germline V gives CDR1 KGHSH, CDR2 LQKENI. DNA for the CDR3: TGTGCCAGCTCACCACAGGCAGGACCTAGCTCTGGAAACACCATATATTTT. This codes for CASSPQAGPSSGNTIYF.

This clonotype was counted at least ten times. V usage is TRBV28 and J usage is TRBJ2-7; 9 positions match TRBD1. CDR1 MDHEN and CDR2 SYDVKM come from the germline V gene. The CDR3 totals 14 residues. V lost 5 bases and J lost 4; bases outside the gene matches: 6. The CDR3 is CASSATGGWYEQYF. The CDR3 DNA reads TGTGCCAGCAGTGCTACAGGGGGCTGGTACGAGCAGTACTTC.

The chain carries TRBV20-1 and TRBJ2-3; TRBD2 aligns across 8 bases. The CDR3 extends over 15 amino acids. The germline CDR1 and CDR2 sequences are DFQATT and SNEGSKA (reference sequence). J was trimmed by 0 bases and V by 4 bases; bases with no gene match: 6. The CDR3 DNA follows: TGCAGTGCTATAGGCGGGGGGCCTAGCACAGATACGCAGTATTTT. Encoded protein: CSAIGGGPSTDTQYF.

This clonotype has just a few counts. The CDR3 DNA reads TGCAGCGTTGAAGGGGGACGCTCCTACAATGAGCAGTTCTTC. It translates to CSVEGGRSYNEQFF. The J gene is TRBJ2-1, the V gene TRBV29-1; the D call may be TRBD1 or TRBD2 (5 bases each). CDR3 length equals 14 residues. Germline CDR1 reads SQVTM; CDR2 reads ANQGSEA. V was shortened by 1 base and J by 0 bases, with 7 bases between the two germline ends.

This clonotype came up a few times. The rearrangement joins TRBV4-1 to TRBJ2-3; D possibly uses TRBD1 or TRBD2 (5 bases each). From germline, CDR1 is MGHRA and CDR2 YSYEKL. The V end lost 6 bases, the J end lost 5 bases, and 12 bases lay between the germline ends. There are 13 residues in the CDR3. The CDR3 coding sequence is TGCGCCAGCAGTCCAGGGACCTTAGATACGCAGTATTTT. It is translated as CASSPGTLDTQYF.

This clonotype is medium-sized within its sample. CDR3 DNA: TGTGCCAGCAGCGAGGCAGGGGGCGCTGAAGCTTTCTTT. Translating it yields CASSEAGGAEAFF. The V call is TRBV28, the J call TRBJ1-1, with 8 bases aligning to TRBD1. The CDR3 has 13 residues. Germline values: CDR1 MDHEN, CDR2 SYDVKM. Trimming removed 6 bases from V and 6 bases from J; junction bases left unmatched: 6.

In its sample, this clonotype was seen a few times. The chain joins TRBV5-1 to TRBJ2-2, with 9 positions matching TRBD2. Losses at the gene ends were 1 base for V and 5 bases for J; bases not matched to a gene: 3. CDR1 is SGHRS, CDR2 YFSETQ, per germline. The CDR3 sequence is 15 residues long. The CDR3, as DNA: TGCGCCAGCAGCTTGATAGCGGGGGAGACCGGGGAGCTGTTTTTT. Translating gives CASSLIAGETGELFF.